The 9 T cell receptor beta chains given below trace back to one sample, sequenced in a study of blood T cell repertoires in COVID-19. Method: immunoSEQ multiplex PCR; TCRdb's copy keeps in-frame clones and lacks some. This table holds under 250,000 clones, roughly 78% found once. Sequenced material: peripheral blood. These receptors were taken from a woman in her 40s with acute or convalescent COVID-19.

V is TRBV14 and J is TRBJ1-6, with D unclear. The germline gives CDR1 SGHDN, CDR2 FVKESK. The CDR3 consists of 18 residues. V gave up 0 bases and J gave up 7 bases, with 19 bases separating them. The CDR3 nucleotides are TGTGCCAGCAGCCAAGATCTGGCACAATCAGGTAGGAATTCACCCCTCCACTTT. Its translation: CASSQDLAQSGRNSPLHF.

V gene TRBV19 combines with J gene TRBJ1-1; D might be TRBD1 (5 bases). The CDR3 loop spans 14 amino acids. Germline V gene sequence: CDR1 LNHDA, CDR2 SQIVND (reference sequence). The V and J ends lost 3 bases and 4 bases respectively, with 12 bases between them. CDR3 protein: CASSILRQSTEAFF. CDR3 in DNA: TGTGCCAGTAGTATTTTAAGACAGAGCACTGAAGCTTTCTTT. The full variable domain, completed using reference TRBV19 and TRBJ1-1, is DGGITQSPKYLFRKEGQNVTLSCEQNLNHDAMYWYRQDPGQGLRLIYYSQIVNDFQKGDIAEGYSVSREKKESFPLTVTSAQKNPTAFYLCASSILRQSTEAFFGQGTRLTVV.

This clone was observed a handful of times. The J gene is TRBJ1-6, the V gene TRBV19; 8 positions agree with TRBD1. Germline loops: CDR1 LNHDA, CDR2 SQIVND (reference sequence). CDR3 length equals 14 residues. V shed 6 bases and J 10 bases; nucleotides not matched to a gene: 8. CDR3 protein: CASRLDRGGSPLHF. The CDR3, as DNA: TGTGCCAGTAGACTAGACAGGGGCGGCTCACCCCTCCACTTT. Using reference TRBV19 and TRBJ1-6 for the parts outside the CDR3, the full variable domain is DGGITQSPKYLFRKEGQNVTLSCEQNLNHDAMYWYRQDPGQGLRLIYYSQIVNDFQKGDIAEGYSVSREKKESFPLTVTSAQKNPTAFYLCASRLDRGGSPLHFGNGTRLTVT.

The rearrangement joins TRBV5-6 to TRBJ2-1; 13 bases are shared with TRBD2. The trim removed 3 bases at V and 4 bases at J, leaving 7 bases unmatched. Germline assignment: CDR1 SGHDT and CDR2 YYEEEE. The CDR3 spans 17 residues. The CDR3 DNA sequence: TGTGCCAGCAGCTCGGGGGGACTAGCGGGGTTTTACAATGAGCAGTTCTTC. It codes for CASSSGGLAGFYNEQFF.

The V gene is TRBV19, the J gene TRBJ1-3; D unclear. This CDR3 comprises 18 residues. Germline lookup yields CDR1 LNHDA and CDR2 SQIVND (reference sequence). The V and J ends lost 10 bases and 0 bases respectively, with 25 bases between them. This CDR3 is CAIYFRSRGPISGNTIYF. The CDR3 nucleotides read TGTGCCATCTACTTCCGTAGCAGAGGGCCCATCTCTGGAAACACCATATATTTT. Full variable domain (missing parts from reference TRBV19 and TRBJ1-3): DGGITQSPKYLFRKEGQNVTLSCEQNLNHDAMYWYRQDPGQGLRLIYYSQIVNDFQKGDIAEGYSVSREKKESFPLTVTSAQKNPTAFYLCAIYFRSRGPISGNTIYFGEGSWLTVV.

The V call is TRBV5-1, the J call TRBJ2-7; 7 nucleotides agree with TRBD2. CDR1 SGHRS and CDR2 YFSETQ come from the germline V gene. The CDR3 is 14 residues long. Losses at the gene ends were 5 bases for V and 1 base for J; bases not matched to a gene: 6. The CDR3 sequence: CASRVAGVSYEQYF. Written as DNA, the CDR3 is TGCGCCAGCAGGGTGGCGGGGGTGTCCTACGAGCAGTACTTC.

CDR3 nucleotides: TGTGCCAGTAGTCCGGACATAAATACGCAGTATTTT. Its translation is CASSPDINTQYF. The chain has TRBV19 and TRBJ2-3; TRBD1 is a possible D gene (5 bases). V was shortened by 5 bases and J by 7 bases, with 10 bases between the two germline ends. CDR1 and CDR2 from the germline V gene are LNHDA and SQIVND (reference sequence). The CDR3 runs 12 residues.

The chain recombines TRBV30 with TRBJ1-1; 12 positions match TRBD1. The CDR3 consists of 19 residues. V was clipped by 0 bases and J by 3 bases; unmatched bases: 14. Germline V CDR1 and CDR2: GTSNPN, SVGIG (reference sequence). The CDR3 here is CAWSVRDRGRVRLDTEAFF. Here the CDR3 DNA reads TGTGCCTGGAGTGTACGGGACAGGGGGCGAGTAAGGTTGGACACTGAAGCTTTCTTT.

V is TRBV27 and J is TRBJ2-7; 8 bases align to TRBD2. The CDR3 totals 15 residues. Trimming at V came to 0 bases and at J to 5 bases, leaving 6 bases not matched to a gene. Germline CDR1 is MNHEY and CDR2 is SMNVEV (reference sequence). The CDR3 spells CASSLSGRGGNEQYF. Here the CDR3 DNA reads TGTGCCAGCAGTTTATCGGGACGCGGGGGGAACGAGCAGTACTTC.